This T cell receptor beta chain was documented in a study of OX40 agonist ivuxolimab in advanced cancers. About the study as a whole: The costimulatory receptor OX40 (CD134) was targeted by ivuxolimab, a fully human IgG2 agonistic monoclonal antibody. Intravenous ivuxolimab was administered to patients every 2 weeks at six dose levels: 0.01, 0.1, 0.3, 1.5, 3 and 10 mg/kg. Of the roughly 51 dose-escalation patients, hepatocellular carcinoma was present in about 20, melanoma in approximately 15, renal cell carcinoma in 9 and head and neck cancer in 9. In the dose-escalation cohort, nearly 85% of patients were male, and the mean age was roughly 60 years with a range of roughly 20 to 85. Patients were allowed to have had prior anti-PD-1, anti-PD-L1 or anti-CTLA-4 therapy, and approximately 40% of the dose-escalation patients had been treated with checkpoint inhibitors. Partial responses were achieved by three dose-escalation patients, of whom one had hepatocellular carcinoma and two had cutaneous melanoma. Peripheral TCRbeta sequencing was intended to test whether TCR sequence diversity was altered and clonal T-cell expansion was caused by ivuxolimab. The monotherapy dose-escalation portion (N = 52 patients) of the phase I ivuxolimab trial is reported in the paper.

V lost 3 bases and J lost 10 bases, and the count of bases not matched to a germline gene is 5. The CDR3 measures 13 amino acids from cysteine to phenylalanine. This entry keeps only the CDR3 DNA: 39 bases, framed from base 1. For CDR1 and CDR2, the germline V gene lists ENHRY and SYGVKD. Patients with a history of autoimmune disease or receiving systemic immunosuppression were excluded from the trial. Peripheral blood for TCR sequencing was collected from all dose cohorts at baseline, on cycle 4 day 1, and on cycle 7 day 1. The samples were taken from a phase I, first-in-human, multicenter, open-label dose-escalation trial of ivuxolimab. Adults with locally advanced or metastatic head and neck squamous cell, hepatocellular, melanoma or renal cell carcinoma were enrolled in the trial. Before TCR sequencing, CD4+ T cells and CD8+ T cells from peripheral blood were sorted into separate populations.

General findings and caveats noted by the study authors: Low levels of normalized T-cell clonal expansion were also seen in some patients who did not respond. In the 0.1-3.0 mg/kg groups, partial responders had among the lowest normalized peripheral clonal expansion, particularly in CD8+ T cells. At doses from 0.1 to 3.0 mg/kg, clonal expansion was seen in both CD4+ and CD8+ blood T cells between baseline and week 6. Antigen specificity was not determined for the clonally expanded peripheral T cells. After ivuxolimab, expanded clones were on average more numerous among CD8+ T cells than among CD4+ T cells.

As concerns this clone: This clone's antigen is unknown. It has no much larger one-base neighbor in the sample; base qualities were not kept.

For sequencing of the TCRbeta CDR3 region, genomic DNA was extracted from the sorted cells. TCRbeta CDR3 regions were sequenced using the immunoSEQ Assay. TCRdb's version of the immuneACCESS table is confined to in-frame rearrangements and falls short of the full clone set. An unresolved V gene accounts for under half of the shortfall where checked; the remainder is of unknown origin. Across this sample there are about 50,000 clones, with about 93% seen only once. The ten largest clones capture approximately 24% of the sample. This clonotype originated in an adult with an advanced solid tumor such as melanoma, head and neck, liver or kidney cancer. The rearrangement combines TRBV10-3 with TRBJ2-1, and TRBD1 matches 8 of the central bases. The sequenced sample was CD4+ or CD8+ T cells sorted from blood, obtained in a trial of the OX40 agonist ivuxolimab. The CDR3 region has the sequence CAISELGQGEQFF. In nucleotides, the sequence is TGTGCCATCAGTGAACTAGGACAGGGCGAGCAGTTCTTC.